This entry lists 14 T cell receptor beta chains sequenced from one sample in a study of neoadjuvant anti-PD-1 for oral cavity cancer. Produced via immunoSEQ multiplex PCR; TCRdb's table is partial and in-frame only. Counted here are around 60,000 clones, under 85% occurring once; the ten biggest clones make up approximately 2.4%. Sequenced material: PBMCs, taken before nivolumab (anti-PD-1) treatment. All receptors come from a person between 40 and 80 years old with oral cavity squamous cell carcinoma.

This chain uses TRBV6-5 with TRBJ1-2; 7 bases fit TRBD1. Per germline, CDR1 MNHEY and CDR2 SVGAGI. The CDR3 extends over 14 amino acids. With 6 bases clipped from V and 2 bases from J, the junction kept 6 bases outside the gene matches. The CDR3 loop reads CASRARGGNYGYTF. Written as DNA, the CDR3 is TGTGCCAGCAGGGCCAGGGGGGGAAACTATGGCTACACCTTC.

V gene TRBV5-8 combines with J gene TRBJ1-5; D perhaps matches TRBD1 (5 bases). V dropped 1 base and J dropped 6 bases, with 17 bases sitting between them. The CDR3 runs 16 residues. The germline gives CDR1 SGHTS, CDR2 YDEGEE. DNA for the CDR3: TGTGCCAGCAGCTTGTACCAGAGAGGGGATGGTCAGCCCCAGCATTTT. Encoded protein: CASSLYQRGDGQPQHF. The entire variable domain, with the rest obtained from reference TRBV5-8 and TRBJ1-5, is as follows: EAGVTQSPTHLIKTRGQQATLRCSPISGHTSVYWYQQALGLGLQFLLWYDEGEERNRGNFPPRFSGRQFPNYSSELNVNALELEDSALYLCASSLYQRGDGQPQHFGDGTRLSIL.

The chain has TRBV19 and TRBJ2-1; 8 positions match TRBD2. CDR1 LNHDA and CDR2 SQIVND come from the germline V gene (reference sequence). V lost 3 bases, J lost 1 base, and 2 bases stayed unmatched. The CDR3 length is 15 residues. The CDR3 DNA follows: TGTGCCAGTAGTATTAGCGGGATTTCCTACAATGAGCAGTTCTTC. This encodes CASSISGISYNEQFF.

This clone was recorded a few times. The chain links TRBV9 to TRBJ1-1, with a possible D match to TRBD1 (6 bases). This CDR3 is 13 amino acids long. V lost 0 bases and J 10 bases, leaving 13 bases between the germline ends. Germline CDR1 is SGDLS and CDR2 is YYNGEE. CDR3 nucleotide sequence: TGTGCCAGCAGCGTAGACCAGGGGTTCCCAGCTTTCTTT. This codes for CASSVDQGFPAFF.

V and J are TRBV29-1 and TRBJ2-7, with 9 nucleotides matching TRBD2. CDR3 size: 15 residues. Germline lookup yields CDR1 SQVTM and CDR2 ANQGSEA. Losses at the gene ends were 1 base for V and 1 base for J; bases not matched to a gene: 5. This chain's CDR3 is CSVEGAGGRSYEQYF. The CDR3 DNA sequence: TGCAGCGTTGAAGGCGCGGGAGGGCGTTCCTACGAGCAGTACTTC.

The V call is TRBV15, the J call TRBJ1-5, with D maybe TRBD1 (6 bases). In germline, CDR1 is LNHNV, CDR2 YYDKDF (reference sequence). The V and J ends lost 0 bases and 3 bases respectively, with 15 bases between them. CDR3 length: 17 amino acids. In DNA form, the CDR3 reads TGTGCCACCAGCAGAGATAGTGGGACAACCATCAATCAGCCCCAGCATTTT. Translated, it gives CATSRDSGTTINQPQHF.

The chain uses TRBV7-8 and TRBJ2-6; no definite D call. CDR3 length equals 18 residues. With 4 bases removed from V and 0 bases from J, the gap between germline ends came to 16 bases. Germline V gene sequence: CDR1 SGHVS, CDR2 FQNEAQ. CDR3 sequence: CASSSARTDLSGANVLTF. DNA for the CDR3: TGTGCCAGCAGCTCTGCCCGGACGGATCTCTCTGGGGCCAACGTCCTGACTTTC.

The J gene is TRBJ1-1, the V gene TRBV28; the D is unclear. CDR1 and CDR2 from the germline V gene are MDHEN and SYDVKM. CDR3 length: 11 amino acids. The ends were cut back, 3 bases at V and 7 bases at J, with 6 bases in the middle. Written as DNA, the CDR3 is TGTGCCAGCAGTTTGGGGTTTGAAGCTTTCTTT. It is translated as CASSLGFEAFF. The full variable domain, rest sourced from reference TRBV28 and TRBJ1-1, is DVKVTQSSRYLVKRTGEKVFLECVQDMDHENMFWYRQDPGLGLRLIYFSYDVKMKEKGDIPEGYSVSREKKERFSLILESASTNQTSMYLCASSLGFEAFFGQGTRLTVV.

V and J are TRBV6-5 and TRBJ2-2; D unclear. CDR3 size: 15 residues. Germline V gene sequence: CDR1 MNHEY, CDR2 SVGAGI. The germline V and J ends were trimmed by 2 bases and 2 bases, with 9 bases remaining between them. CDR3 residues: CASSYEARNTGELFF. CDR3 nucleotide sequence: TGTGCCAGCAGTTACGAGGCCAGAAACACCGGGGAGCTGTTTTTT.

This sequence joins TRBV2 and TRBJ1-5; 8 nucleotides align to TRBD1. The V gene's germline CDR1 is SNHLY and CDR2 FYNNEI. The V and J ends lost 3 bases and 7 bases, in that order; junction bases with no gene match: 8. The CDR3 loop spans 15 amino acids. In DNA form, the CDR3 reads TGTGCCAGCAGTGAGGACAGGGCGGGATACCAGCCCCAGCATTTT. This encodes CASSEDRAGYQPQHF.

This chain connects TRBV19 to TRBJ2-1; D is undetermined. The CDR3 extends over 12 amino acids. Trimming took 0 bases from V and 9 from J, leaving 6 bases between them. Germline-derived CDR1 and CDR2 are LNHDA and SQIVND (reference sequence). The CDR3 nucleotides are TGTGCCAGTAGTATAGATGGGCGTGAGCAGTTCTTC. The encoded protein is CASSIDGREQFF.

This rearrangement joins TRBV4-1 to TRBJ2-2; tentative D call: TRBD1 (5 bases). Germline loops: CDR1 MGHRA, CDR2 YSYEKL. CDR3 length equals 15 residues. Trimming shortened V by 1 base and J by 3 bases, and 9 bases separated the two germline ends. The chain's CDR3 is CASSQADKYTGELFF. CDR3 in DNA: TGCGCCAGCAGCCAAGCGGACAAGTACACCGGGGAGCTGTTTTTT.

This chain joins TRBV9 and TRBJ1-1; 7 nucleotides align to TRBD1. Germline trimming cut 3 bases from V and 0 bases from J; bases unmatched to any gene: 11. The CDR3 has 17 residues. CDR1 SGDLS and CDR2 YYNGEE come from the germline V gene. The CDR3 DNA reads TGTGCCAGCAGCGCCCCAGGGGGTCAATTGATGAACACTGAAGCTTTCTTT. As protein: CASSAPGGQLMNTEAFF. Complete variable domain (other parts from reference TRBV9 and TRBJ1-1): DSGVTQTPKHLITATGQRVTLRCSPRSGDLSVYWYQQSLDQGLQFLIQYYNGEERAKGNILERFSAQQFPDLHSELNLSSLELGDSALYFCASSAPGGQLMNTEAFFGQGTRLTVV.

V is TRBV7-2 and J is TRBJ2-5; 7 bases map to TRBD1. The junction had 9 bases not matched to a gene; V was cut back by 4 bases and J by 7 bases. CDR1 and CDR2 (germline): SGHTA, FQGNSA. The CDR3 loop spans 14 amino acids. The CDR3 sequence: CASSSRQGPGTQYF. DNA for the CDR3: TGTGCCAGCAGCTCACGACAGGGACCAGGGACCCAGTACTTC.